This T cell receptor (beta chain) stems from a study of cytomegalovirus exposure and HLA in healthy donors. PCR was performed using 60 Vbeta and 13 Jbeta primers. Sequenced by immunoSEQ multiplex PCR; TCRdb stores in-frame clones only, minus some. Of more than 50,000 clones in the sample, roughly 70% were seen once. The junction had 8 bases not matched to a gene; V was cut back by 6 bases and J by 1 base. Germline V gene sequence: CDR1 MNHNY, CDR2 SVGAGI (reference sequence). The CDR3 has 15 residues. This TCR was sampled from a woman in her fifties or sixties in good health and CMV-seropositive. The chain employs TRBV6-6 and TRBJ1-1; 7 bases line up with TRBD1. The sample comprised PBMCs. The CDR3 nucleotides are TGTGCCAGCAGCCGGGACAGCCTTCAGAACACTGAAGCTTTCTTT. Its translation: CASSRDSLQNTEAFF.